The entry below describes one TCR beta chain. Its antigen is unidentified. The sample belongs to a study of human T cells and chemical hapten exposure. Whole-study results and caveats: Healthy people's immune response may differ from that of the donors, who had alopecia. Expanded TCRs produced significantly more large CDR3 similarity clusters than controls did.

V lost 5 bases, J lost 7 bases, and 6 bases lay in between. There are 11 residues in the CDR3. Germline CDR1 MDHEN, CDR2 SYDVKM. Methods used by the authors: Per-sample TCR counts ranged from roughly 23,224 to 750,000, median roughly 87,000. TCRdb re-called the RACE reads through MiXCR, storing one row per CDR3 protein. The V and J calls shown here were made by TCRdb, not taken from the authors' results. Found here are some 80,000 distinct CDR3 sequences, about 10% of them singletons; the top ten hold roughly 4.2%. Time point given: patch test 1, 2 weeks after DPC sensitization. Treatment defined: therapeutic diphenylcyclopropenone sensitization with weekly scalp DPC.

The sequence was obtained from a woman aged 50 to 60 with alopecia areata. Some clones in this sample may be carry-over from other donors' samples. The chain links TRBV28 to TRBJ1-5, with D unclear. The specimen comprised whole blood, sampled in connection with sensitization to the hapten diphenylcyclopropenone (DPC). The CDR3 DNA is TGTGCCAGCAGTCGTAGACAGCCCCAGCATTTT. This sequence encodes CASSRRQPQHF.